Ten or more counts support the clone carrying this T cell receptor beta chain. Its matching antigen is unknown. The data belong to a study of CD8 T cells in ankylosing spondylitis. Study findings and constraints: CD8+ cells made up the disease-linked clones, which were relatively rare in peripheral blood. Enrichment of disease-linked clones was reportedly significant in matched ankylosing spondylitis synovial fluid. Reactive arthritis synovial fluid and blood previously showed some of these motif variants. Ankylosing spondylitis blood appeared to carry a characteristic TCR beta motif of roughly eight highly homologous variants.

The germline V gene encodes CDR1 DFQATT and CDR2 SNEGSKA (reference sequence). CDR3 length: 15 amino acids. V was trimmed by 4 bases and J by 1 base, leaving 16 bases between them. As the method for making TCR beta libraries, quantitative 5'-RACE with molecular barcodes was used. TCRdb itself ran the 5' RACE reads through MiXCR, one entry per CDR3 protein. The table records just under 550,000 distinct CDR3 sequences, roughly 13% of them present only once. J is TRBJ1-1 and V is TRBV20-1, with D possibly TRBD1 on 5 matching bases. The specimen was blood, either unsorted or a sorted T cell fraction (not recorded which). The clonotype was recovered from a male donor with ankylosing spondylitis. DNA of the CDR3: TGCAGTGCTACCGGGGCAGACGCAGGGAACACTGAAGCTTTCTTT. Translated: CSATGADAGNTEAFF.